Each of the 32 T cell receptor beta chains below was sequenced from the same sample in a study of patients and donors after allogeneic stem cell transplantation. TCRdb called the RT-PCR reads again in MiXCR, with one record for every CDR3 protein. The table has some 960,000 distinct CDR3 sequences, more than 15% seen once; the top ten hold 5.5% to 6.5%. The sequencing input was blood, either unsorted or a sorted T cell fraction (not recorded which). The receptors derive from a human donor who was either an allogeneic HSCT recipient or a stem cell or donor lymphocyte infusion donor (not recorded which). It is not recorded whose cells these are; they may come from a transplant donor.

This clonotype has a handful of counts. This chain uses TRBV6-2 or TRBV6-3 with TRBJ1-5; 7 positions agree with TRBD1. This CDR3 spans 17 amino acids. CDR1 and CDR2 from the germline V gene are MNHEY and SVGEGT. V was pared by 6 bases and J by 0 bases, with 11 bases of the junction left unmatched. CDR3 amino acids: CASSDDRAPNSNQPQHF. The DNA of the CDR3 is TGTGCCAGCAGCGACGACAGGGCTCCTAATAGCAATCAGCCCCAGCATTTT.

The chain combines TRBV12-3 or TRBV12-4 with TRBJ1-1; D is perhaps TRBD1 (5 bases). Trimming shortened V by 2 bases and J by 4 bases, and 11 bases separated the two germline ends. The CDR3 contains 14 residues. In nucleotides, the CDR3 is TGTGCCAGCAGTTTACAGAGGGGCTCCACTGAAGCTTTCTTT. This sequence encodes CASSLQRGSTEAFF.

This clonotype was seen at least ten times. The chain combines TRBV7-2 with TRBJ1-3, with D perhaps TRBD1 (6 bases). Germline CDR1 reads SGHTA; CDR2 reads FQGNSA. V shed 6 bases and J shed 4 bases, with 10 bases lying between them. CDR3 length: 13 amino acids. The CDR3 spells CASRVTGGNTIYF. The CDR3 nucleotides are TGTGCCAGCAGAGTAACAGGGGGAAACACCATATATTTT.

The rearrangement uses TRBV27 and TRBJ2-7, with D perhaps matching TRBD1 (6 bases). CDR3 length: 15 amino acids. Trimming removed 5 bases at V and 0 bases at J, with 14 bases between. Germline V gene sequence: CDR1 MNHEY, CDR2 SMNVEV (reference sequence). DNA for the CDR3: TGTGCCAGCAGTCAACAGGGCGTCAGCTCCTACGAGCAGTACTTC. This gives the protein CASSQQGVSSYEQYF.

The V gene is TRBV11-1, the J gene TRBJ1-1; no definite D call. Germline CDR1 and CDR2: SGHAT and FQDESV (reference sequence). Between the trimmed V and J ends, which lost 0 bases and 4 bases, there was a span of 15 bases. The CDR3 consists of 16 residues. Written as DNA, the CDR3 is TGTGCCAGCAGCTTAGCGCCGTTGTCCGGAGGCACTGAAGCTTTCTTT. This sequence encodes CASSLAPLSGGTEAFF.

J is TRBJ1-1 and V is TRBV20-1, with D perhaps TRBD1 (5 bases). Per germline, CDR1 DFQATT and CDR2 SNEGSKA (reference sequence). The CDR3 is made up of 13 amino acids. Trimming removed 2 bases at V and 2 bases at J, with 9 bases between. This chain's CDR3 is CSARTRDNTEAFF. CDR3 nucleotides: TGCAGTGCTAGAACCCGGGACAACACTGAAGCTTTCTTT.

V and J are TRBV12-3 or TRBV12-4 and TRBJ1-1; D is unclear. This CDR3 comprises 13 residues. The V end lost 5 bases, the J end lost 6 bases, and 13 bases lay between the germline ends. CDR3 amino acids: CASSTRRSAEAFF. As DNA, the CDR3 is TGTGCCAGCAGTACGCGCCGGTCAGCTGAAGCTTTCTTT.

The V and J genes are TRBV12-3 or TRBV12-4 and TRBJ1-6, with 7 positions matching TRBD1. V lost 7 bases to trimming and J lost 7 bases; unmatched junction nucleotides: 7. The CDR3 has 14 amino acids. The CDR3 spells CASTGDSRNSPLHF. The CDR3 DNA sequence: TGTGCCAGCACCGGGGACAGTAGGAATTCACCCCTCCACTTT.

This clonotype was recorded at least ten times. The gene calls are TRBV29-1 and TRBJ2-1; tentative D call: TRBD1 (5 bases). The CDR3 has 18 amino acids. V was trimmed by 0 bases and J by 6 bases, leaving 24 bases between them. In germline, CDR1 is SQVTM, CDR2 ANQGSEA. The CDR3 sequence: CSVEDRAGWLGLSNEQFF. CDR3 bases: TGCAGCGTTGAAGATCGAGCAGGGTGGTTGGGTCTTTCCAATGAGCAGTTCTTC.

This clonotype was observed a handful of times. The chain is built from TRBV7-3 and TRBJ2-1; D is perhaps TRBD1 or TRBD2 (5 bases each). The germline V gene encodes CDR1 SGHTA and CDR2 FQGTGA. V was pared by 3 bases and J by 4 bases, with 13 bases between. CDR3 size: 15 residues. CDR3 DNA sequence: TGTGCCAGCAGCTTGGGAGACAGTGGGTACAATGAGCAGTTCTTC. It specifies CASSLGDSGYNEQFF.

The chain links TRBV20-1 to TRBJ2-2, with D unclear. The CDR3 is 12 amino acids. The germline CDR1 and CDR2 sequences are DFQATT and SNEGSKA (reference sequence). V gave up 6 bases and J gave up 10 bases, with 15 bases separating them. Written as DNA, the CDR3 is TGCAGTGCCGTTCTGGGAACTGCGGAGCTGTTTTTT. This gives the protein CSAVLGTAELFF.

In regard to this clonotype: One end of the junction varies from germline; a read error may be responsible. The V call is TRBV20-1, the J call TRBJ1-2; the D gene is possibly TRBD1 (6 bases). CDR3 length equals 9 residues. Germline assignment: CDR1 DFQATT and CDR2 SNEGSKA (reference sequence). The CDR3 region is CSPGAGYTF. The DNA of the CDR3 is TGTTCACCAGGGGCTGGCTACACCTTC.

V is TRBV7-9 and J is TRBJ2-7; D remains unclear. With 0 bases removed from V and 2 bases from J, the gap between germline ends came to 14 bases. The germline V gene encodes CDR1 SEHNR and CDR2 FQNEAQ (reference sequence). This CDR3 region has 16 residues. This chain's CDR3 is CASSLALNGVPYEQYF. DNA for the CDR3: TGTGCCAGCAGCTTAGCGTTGAATGGCGTTCCCTACGAGCAGTACTTC.

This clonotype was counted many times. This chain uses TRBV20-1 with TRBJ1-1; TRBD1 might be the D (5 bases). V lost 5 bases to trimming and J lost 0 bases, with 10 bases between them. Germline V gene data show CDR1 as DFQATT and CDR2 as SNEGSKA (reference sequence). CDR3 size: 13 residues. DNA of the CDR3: TGCAGTGCTGAGGGGACGGTGAACACTGAAGCTTTCTTT. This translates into CSAEGTVNTEAFF.

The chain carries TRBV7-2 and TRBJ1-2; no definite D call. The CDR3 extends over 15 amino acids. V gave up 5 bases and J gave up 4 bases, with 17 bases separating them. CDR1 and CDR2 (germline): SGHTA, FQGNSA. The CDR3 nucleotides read TGTGCCAGCAGCGGGGAAGCGAGCCAGGCCTATGGCTACACCTTC. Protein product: CASSGEASQAYGYTF.

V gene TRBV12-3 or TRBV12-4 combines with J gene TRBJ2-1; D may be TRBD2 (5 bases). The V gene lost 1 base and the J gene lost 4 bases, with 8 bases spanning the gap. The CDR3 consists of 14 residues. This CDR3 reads CASSLERLYNEQFF. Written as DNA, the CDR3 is TGTGCCAGCAGTTTAGAGCGGTTATACAATGAGCAGTTCTTC.

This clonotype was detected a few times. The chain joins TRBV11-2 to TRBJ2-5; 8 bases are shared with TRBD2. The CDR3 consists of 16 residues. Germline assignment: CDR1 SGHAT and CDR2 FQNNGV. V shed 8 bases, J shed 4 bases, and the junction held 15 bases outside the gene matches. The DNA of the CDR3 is TGTGCCAGCGAAGCCTCTGGGACTAGAAGAGGAGAGACCCAGTACTTC. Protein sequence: CASEASGTRRGETQYF.

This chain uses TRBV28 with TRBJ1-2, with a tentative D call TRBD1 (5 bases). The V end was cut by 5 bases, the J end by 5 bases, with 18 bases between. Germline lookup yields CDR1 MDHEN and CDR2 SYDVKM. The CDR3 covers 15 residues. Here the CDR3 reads CASSPASREVYGYTF. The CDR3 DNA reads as TGTGCCAGCAGTCCAGCGAGCAGGGAGGTTTATGGCTACACCTTC.

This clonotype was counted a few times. The CDR3, as DNA: TGTGCCATCAGTGACCCCGGGACTAGCGTATACAATGAGCAGTTCTTC. Its protein product is CAISDPGTSVYNEQFF. The rearrangement joins TRBV10-3 to TRBJ2-1; 10 bases line up with TRBD2. V gave up 3 bases and J gave up 4 bases; unmatched junction bases: 6. Germline V gene lookup returns CDR1 ENHRY and CDR2 SYGVKD. The CDR3 contains 16 residues.

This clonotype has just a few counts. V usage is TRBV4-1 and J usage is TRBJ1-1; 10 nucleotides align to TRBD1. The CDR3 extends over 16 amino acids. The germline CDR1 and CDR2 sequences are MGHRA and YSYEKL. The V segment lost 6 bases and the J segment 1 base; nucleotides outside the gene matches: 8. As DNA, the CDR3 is TGCGCCAGCAGTCCTCGGACAGGGGGAGGGAACACTGAAGCTTTCTTT. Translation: CASSPRTGGGNTEAFF.

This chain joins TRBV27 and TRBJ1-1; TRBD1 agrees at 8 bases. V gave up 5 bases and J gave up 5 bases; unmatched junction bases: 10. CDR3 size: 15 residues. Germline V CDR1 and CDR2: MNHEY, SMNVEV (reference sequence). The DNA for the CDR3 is TGTGCCAGCAGTGCCCGGACAGGGCGGGGTACTGAAGCTTTCTTT. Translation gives CASSARTGRGTEAFF.

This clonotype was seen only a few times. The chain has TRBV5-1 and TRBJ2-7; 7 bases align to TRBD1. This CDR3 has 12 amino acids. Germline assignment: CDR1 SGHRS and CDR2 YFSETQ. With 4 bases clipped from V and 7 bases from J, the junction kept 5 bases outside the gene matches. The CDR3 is CASSETGREQYF. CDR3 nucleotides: TGCGCCAGCAGCGAGACAGGGCGGGAGCAGTACTTC.

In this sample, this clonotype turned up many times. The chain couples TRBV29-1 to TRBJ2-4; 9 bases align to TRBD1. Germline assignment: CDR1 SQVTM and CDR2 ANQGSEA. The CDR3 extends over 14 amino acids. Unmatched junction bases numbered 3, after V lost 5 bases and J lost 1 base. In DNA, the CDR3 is TGCAGCGTTCCGGACAGGGGCGCCAAAAACATTCAGTACTTC. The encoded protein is CSVPDRGAKNIQYF.

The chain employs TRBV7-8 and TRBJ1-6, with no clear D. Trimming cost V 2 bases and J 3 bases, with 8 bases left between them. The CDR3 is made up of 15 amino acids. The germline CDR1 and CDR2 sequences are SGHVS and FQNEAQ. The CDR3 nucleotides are TGTGCCAGCAGCTTACCGACACACTATAATTCACCCCTCCACTTT. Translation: CASSLPTHYNSPLHF.

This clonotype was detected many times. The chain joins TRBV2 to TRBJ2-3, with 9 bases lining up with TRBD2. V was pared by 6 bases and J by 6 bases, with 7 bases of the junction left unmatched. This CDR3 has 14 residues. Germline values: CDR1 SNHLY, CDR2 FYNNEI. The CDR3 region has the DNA TGTGCCAGCAGGCAACTAGCGGGTGGGGATACGCAGTATTTT. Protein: CASRQLAGGDTQYF.

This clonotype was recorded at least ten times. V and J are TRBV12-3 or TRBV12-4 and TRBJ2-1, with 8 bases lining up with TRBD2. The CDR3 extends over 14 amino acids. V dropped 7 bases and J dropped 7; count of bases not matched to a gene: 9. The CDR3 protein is CASTLAGTANEQFF. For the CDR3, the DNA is TGTGCCAGCACCTTAGCGGGGACGGCGAATGAGCAGTTCTTC.

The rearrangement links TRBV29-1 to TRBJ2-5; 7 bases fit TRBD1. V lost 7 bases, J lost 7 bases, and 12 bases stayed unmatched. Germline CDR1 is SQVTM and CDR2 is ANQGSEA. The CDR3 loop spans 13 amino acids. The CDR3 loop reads CSAQGQTRRTQYF. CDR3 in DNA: TGCAGCGCCCAGGGACAGACCCGACGGACCCAGTACTTC.

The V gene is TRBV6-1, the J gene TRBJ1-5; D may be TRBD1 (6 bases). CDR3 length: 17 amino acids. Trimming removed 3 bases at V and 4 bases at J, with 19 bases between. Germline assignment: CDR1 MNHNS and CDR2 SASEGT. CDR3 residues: CASSEYRARGGNQPQHF. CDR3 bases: TGTGCCAGCAGTGAGTATCGGGCGAGAGGGGGAAATCAGCCCCAGCATTTT.

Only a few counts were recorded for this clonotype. The CDR3 spells CASGLGLAGEGETQYF. In DNA form, the CDR3 reads TGTGCTAGTGGTTTGGGACTAGCGGGGGAGGGGGAGACCCAGTACTTC. The chain is built from TRBV12-5 and TRBJ2-5, with 12 bases matching TRBD2. V lost 1 base and J lost 5; bases outside the gene matches: 5. In germline, CDR1 is LGHNT, CDR2 FRNRAP. This CDR3 has 16 residues.

The CDR3 spells CASSVGSTGGYEQYF. The CDR3, as DNA: TGTGCCAGCAGCGTGGGTTCCACAGGGGGCTACGAGCAGTACTTC. The J gene is TRBJ2-7, the V gene TRBV9; TRBD1 matches 8 bases. This CDR3 contains 15 residues. With V trimmed by 2 bases and J by 3 bases, 7 bases remained unmatched. In germline, CDR1 is SGDLS, CDR2 YYNGEE.

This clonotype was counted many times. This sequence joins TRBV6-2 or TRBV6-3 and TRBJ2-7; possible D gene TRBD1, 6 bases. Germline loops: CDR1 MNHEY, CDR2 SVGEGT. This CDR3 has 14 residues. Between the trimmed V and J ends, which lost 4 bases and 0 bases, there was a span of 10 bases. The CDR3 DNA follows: TGTGCCAGCAGTTTTACAGGGAGCTCCTACGAGCAGTACTTC. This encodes CASSFTGSSYEQYF.

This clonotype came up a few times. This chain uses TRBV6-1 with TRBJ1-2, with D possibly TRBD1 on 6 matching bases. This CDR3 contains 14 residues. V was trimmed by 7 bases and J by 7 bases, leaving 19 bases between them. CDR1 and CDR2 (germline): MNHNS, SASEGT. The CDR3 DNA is TGTGCCAGCACCGGGAGTGGGGGGGCCAGTGGCTACACCTTC. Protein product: CASTGSGGASGYTF.